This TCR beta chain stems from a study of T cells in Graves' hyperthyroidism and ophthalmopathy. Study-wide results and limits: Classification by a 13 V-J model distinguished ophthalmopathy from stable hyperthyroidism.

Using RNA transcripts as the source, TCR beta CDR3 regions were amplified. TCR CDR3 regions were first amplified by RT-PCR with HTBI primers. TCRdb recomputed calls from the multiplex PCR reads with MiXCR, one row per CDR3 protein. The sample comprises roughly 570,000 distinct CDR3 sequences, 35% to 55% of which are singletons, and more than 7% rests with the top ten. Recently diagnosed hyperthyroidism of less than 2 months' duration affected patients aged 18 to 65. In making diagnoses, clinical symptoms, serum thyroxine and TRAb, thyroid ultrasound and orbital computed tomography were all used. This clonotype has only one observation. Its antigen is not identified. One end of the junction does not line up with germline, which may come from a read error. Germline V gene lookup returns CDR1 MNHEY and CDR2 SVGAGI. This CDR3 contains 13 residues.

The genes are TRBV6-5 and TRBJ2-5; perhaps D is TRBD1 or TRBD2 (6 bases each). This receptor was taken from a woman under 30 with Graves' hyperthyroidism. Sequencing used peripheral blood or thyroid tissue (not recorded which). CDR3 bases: TGCGCCATCAGTTACGGAGGGGGGGAGACCCAGTACTTC. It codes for CAISYGGGETQYF.